A single sample gave rise to the 18 T cell receptor beta chains below, sequenced in a study of T cell responses to AZD1222 COVID-19 vaccine. Some clones are missing from TCRdb's copy, which holds only in-frame ones; the method was immunoSEQ multiplex PCR. The sample contains under 200,000 clones, roughly 90% of which appear only once. The material sequenced was peripheral blood, taken 28 days after the second AZD1222 dose. Receptors originate from an adult who received the AZD1222 COVID-19 vaccine.

The chain carries TRBV2 and TRBJ1-1; 7 bases line up with TRBD1. With 7 bases clipped from V and 4 bases from J, the junction kept 6 bases outside the gene matches. The CDR3 runs 13 residues. The germline CDR1 and CDR2 sequences are SNHLY and FYNNEI. The CDR3 spells CASTTGTGTEAFF. The CDR3 DNA reads TGTGCCAGCACGACAGGGACTGGCACTGAAGCTTTCTTT.

This chain connects TRBV29-1 to TRBJ1-1, with D possibly being TRBD1 (5 bases). The CDR3 totals 13 residues. The V gene lost 8 bases and the J gene lost 4 bases, with 17 bases spanning the gap. CDR1 is SQVTM, CDR2 ANQGSEA, per germline. The CDR3 reads CSSWMGEATEAFF. The CDR3 DNA follows: TGCAGCTCTTGGATGGGGGAGGCCACTGAAGCTTTCTTT.

The chain joins TRBV7-9 to TRBJ1-5, with D maybe TRBD1 (5 bases). This CDR3 has 14 residues. Germline V lookup: CDR1 SEHNR, CDR2 FQNEAQ (reference sequence). The V gene lost 4 bases and the J gene lost 0 bases, with 7 bases spanning the gap. CDR3 DNA: TGTGCCAGCAGCTCGCAGGGTAGCAATCAGCCCCAGCATTTT. Translated: CASSSQGSNQPQHF.

CDR3 sequence (DNA): TGCGCCAGCAGCTTCCTCCCCAGCGGGGGTCCCTCCTACAATGAGCAGTTCTTC. Residues: CASSFLPSGGPSYNEQFF. The chain carries TRBV5-1 and TRBJ2-1, with 8 nucleotides matching TRBD2. CDR3 length: 18 amino acids. V was clipped by 2 bases and J by 0 bases; unmatched bases: 10. CDR1 SGHRS and CDR2 YFSETQ come from the germline V gene.

The chain recombines TRBV5-6 with TRBJ1-2, with a weak D call TRBD1 (6 bases). Trimming took off 3 bases at V and 7 bases at J, with 22 bases between the two ends. The CDR3 contains 16 residues. Germline V gene lookup returns CDR1 SGHDT and CDR2 YYEEEE. CDR3 loop: CASSSRTIGGFVGYTF. In DNA form, the CDR3 reads TGTGCCAGCAGCTCCAGAACGATAGGGGGGTTCGTTGGCTACACCTTC.

The V call is TRBV3-1 (or the pseudogene TRBV3-2), the J call TRBJ1-2; D is possibly TRBD1 (5 bases). Germline CDR1 and CDR2: LGHDT and YNNKEL (reference sequence). The V gene lost 4 bases and the J gene lost 7 bases, with 19 bases spanning the gap. The CDR3 sequence is 15 residues long. The CDR3 DNA is TGTGCCAGCAGCCCCTGGGACCTCCTGGGGGGTGGCTACACCTTC. Its translation is CASSPWDLLGGGYTF.

A few counts support this clone. V gene TRBV30 combines with J gene TRBJ1-1, with 8 nucleotides matching TRBD1. The germline V gene has CDR1 GTSNPN and CDR2 SVGIG (reference sequence). Trimming took 4 bases from V and 2 from J; bases not matched to a gene: 6. The CDR3 has 14 residues. The CDR3 region is CAWNRGGINTEAFF. In DNA form, the CDR3 reads TGTGCCTGGAACAGGGGGGGGATAAACACTGAAGCTTTCTTT.

With respect to this clone: An end of the junction does not agree with germline; a read error may underlie this. V usage is TRBV7-9 and J usage is TRBJ1-6; TRBD1 might be the D (6 bases). CDR1 SEHNR and CDR2 FQNEAQ come from the germline V gene (reference sequence). This CDR3 has 15 residues. In DNA form, the CDR3 reads TGTGCCAGCAGCGGCACAGGGTCCTTTAATTCACCCCTCCACTTT. Protein: CASSGTGSFNSPLHF.

This clone appeared once. The chain uses TRBV13 and TRBJ1-1, with 9 bases matching TRBD1. The CDR3 sequence is 13 residues long. V lost 7 bases and J lost 8; bases outside the gene matches: 8. Germline CDR1 reads PRHDT; CDR2 reads FYEKMQ (reference sequence). CDR3 region: CASTGQGGNEAFF. The DNA for the CDR3 is TGTGCCAGCACGGGACAGGGAGGGAACGAAGCTTTCTTT. The full variable domain, with the rest looked up from reference TRBV13 and TRBJ1-1, is AAGVIQSPRHLIKEKRETATLKCYPIPRHDTVYWYQQGPGQDPQFLISFYEKMQSDKGSIPDRFSAQQFSDYHSELNMSSLELGDSALYFCASTGQGGNEAFFGQGTRLTVV.

This chain uses TRBV5-6 with TRBJ2-2, with D perhaps matching TRBD1 or TRBD2 (5 bases each). This CDR3 has 17 amino acids. V gave up 4 bases and J gave up 8 bases, with 24 bases separating them. The germline CDR1 and CDR2 sequences are SGHDT and YYEEEE. CDR3 in amino acids: CASSRTGTLLTWGELFF. The CDR3 DNA sequence: TGTGCCAGCAGCCGTACCGGGACGCTCTTGACGTGGGGGGAGCTGTTTTTT.

In DNA form, the CDR3 reads TGTGCCAGCAGCGTAGACAGTTCTAACTATGGCTACACCTTC. This encodes CASSVDSSNYGYTF. This chain links TRBV9 with TRBJ1-2; unclear D gene. The germline V gene has CDR1 SGDLS and CDR2 YYNGEE. The length of the CDR3 is 14 residues. Between the trimmed V and J ends, which lost 0 bases and 0 bases, there was a span of 6 bases.

The chain employs TRBV6-1 and TRBJ1-1, with no clear D. V lost 2 bases to trimming and J lost 1 base, with 5 bases between them. The germline V gene encodes CDR1 MNHNS and CDR2 SASEGT. CDR3 length equals 13 residues. In DNA, the CDR3 is TGTGCCAGCAGTGAACTCAAGAACACTGAAGCTTTCTTT. Protein sequence: CASSELKNTEAFF.

This sequence joins TRBV5-8 and TRBJ1-4; no definite D call. The length of the CDR3 is 11 residues. Germline V gene data show CDR1 as SGHTS and CDR2 as YDEGEE. V shed 0 bases and J shed 13 bases, with 7 bases lying between them. DNA for the CDR3: TGTGCCAGCAGCTTGGTTAAGCGACTGTTTTTT. Its protein product is CASSLVKRLFF.

V and J are TRBV6-5 and TRBJ2-2; D possibly corresponds to TRBD2 (5 bases). Trimming took 7 bases from V and 5 from J, leaving 11 bases between them. CDR3 size: 13 residues. Germline-derived CDR1 and CDR2 are MNHEY and SVGAGI. The CDR3 is CASTYPGTGELFF. CDR3 coding DNA: TGTGCCAGCACCTACCCGGGAACCGGGGAGCTGTTTTTT.

V and J are TRBV10-3 and TRBJ2-1; 9 nucleotides align to TRBD2. CDR3 length: 14 residues. Germline V lookup: CDR1 ENHRY, CDR2 SYGVKD. V lost 8 bases to trimming and J lost 5 bases; unmatched junction nucleotides: 7. Here the CDR3 reads CAISGAGGDNEQFF. The CDR3 DNA reads as TGTGCCATCTCTGGAGCGGGGGGCGACAATGAGCAGTTCTTC.

The rearrangement uses TRBV7-3 and TRBJ2-1; D not certain. This CDR3 has 14 residues. Trimming cost V 5 bases and J 5 bases, with 13 bases left between them. The germline V gene encodes CDR1 SGHTA and CDR2 FQGTGA. CDR3 DNA: TGTGCCAGCAGCCCCTCGGGCAGCCACAATGAGCAGTTCTTC. Translating it yields CASSPSGSHNEQFF.

The count of this clone is one. This chain connects TRBV7-9 to TRBJ1-1, with D tentatively TRBD1 (5 bases). V shed 3 bases and J shed 0 bases, with 8 bases lying between them. This CDR3 has 14 amino acids. Germline-derived CDR1 and CDR2 are SEHNR and FQNEAQ (reference sequence). The CDR3 nucleotides are TGTGCCAGCAGCTTGGGGACCCTGAACACTGAAGCTTTCTTT. Translated: CASSLGTLNTEAFF.

This chain joins TRBV24-1 and TRBJ1-1; D gene ambiguous. The V end lost 7 bases, the J end lost 5 bases, and 10 bases lay between the germline ends. Germline-derived CDR1 and CDR2 are KGHDR and SFDVKD. This CDR3 has 12 residues. The CDR3 here is CATSDLRTEAFF. In DNA, the CDR3 is TGTGCCACCAGCGATCTAAGAACTGAAGCTTTCTTT.